This T cell receptor beta chain came from a study of regulatory T cells in long-lasting Graves disease. Arm-PCR of CDR3 regions and iRepertoire HTBI primers were used to build TCR beta libraries. TCRdb reprocessed the multiplex PCR reads with MiXCR, giving one entry per CDR3 protein. The repertoire holds 500,000 to 700,000 distinct CDR3 sequences, with about 30% as singletons. Time point here: persistent/refractory GD, antithyroid drugs over 5 years with positive TRAb. After RNA was extracted from PBMCs, the TCR library was made from it. The CDR3 extends over 13 amino acids. CDR1 is MNHEY and CDR2 is SVGEGT in the germline V gene. The V gene lost 5 bases and the J gene lost 5 bases, with 13 bases spanning the gap.

The gene calls are TRBV6-2 or TRBV6-3 and TRBJ2-7; D unclear. The sample consisted of peripheral blood mononuclear cells (PBMCs), taken when the disease was refractory, from a patient treated with antithyroid drugs. The TCR originated in a female donor with Graves disease. Here the CDR3 reads CASSPEVFNEQYF. In DNA form, the CDR3 reads TGTGCCAGCAGTCCAGAGGTGTTCAACGAGCAGTACTTC.